The sequence of this T cell receptor beta chain was determined in a study of blood T cell repertoires in COVID-19. TCRdb keeps only in-frame clones here, not all; method: immunoSEQ multiplex PCR. The sample holds about 85,000 clones; about 80% are singletons and the top ten take approximately 6.5%. Trimming cost V 5 bases and J 0 bases, with 13 bases left between them. This CDR3 comprises 15 residues. CDR1 LNHDA and CDR2 SQIVND come from the germline V gene (reference sequence). The sequence was collected from a man aged 55-75 years with acute or convalescent COVID-19. The rearrangement links TRBV19 to TRBJ1-1; D not resolved. The sample consisted of peripheral blood. This chain's CDR3 is CASSGNPAMNTEAFF. The CDR3 DNA reads TGTGCCAGTAGTGGTAACCCAGCGATGAACACTGAAGCTTTCTTT.